The next 20 T cell receptor beta chains were all read from a single sample in a study of T-cell memory formation after mild COVID-19. TCRdb redid the calling of the 5' RACE reads with MiXCR, one entry per CDR3 protein. The sample lists about 190,000 distinct CDR3 sequences; over 9.5% were seen once. Specimen: PBMCs or a T cell subset sorted from them (not recorded which). These receptors all stem from a man aged 18 to 29 who had mild COVID-19 (a few samples of this study predate the infection). Cell type and time point are not known.

This clonotype was observed a handful of times. This clone may be a read error of a much larger clone one base away. J is TRBJ1-1 and V is TRBV5-1; no firm D call. Trimming removed 0 bases at V and 0 bases at J, with 6 bases between. Per the germline V gene, CDR1 is SGHRS and CDR2 is YFSETQ. The length of the CDR3 is 14 residues. CDR3 in amino acids: CASSLGGMNTEAFF. The CDR3 coding sequence is TGCGCCAGCAGCTTGGGAGGGATGAACACTGAAGCTTTCTTT.

This clonotype was observed many times. V is TRBV5-1 and J is TRBJ2-4, with a tentative D call TRBD2 (6 bases). The CDR3 runs to 14 residues. The V end lost 7 bases, the J end lost 4 bases, and 15 bases lay between the germline ends. Per germline, CDR1 SGHRS and CDR2 YFSETQ. The CDR3 region is CASGQGLRKNIQYF. The CDR3 DNA is TGCGCCAGCGGCCAGGGACTCAGAAAAAACATTCAGTACTTC. The variable domain in full, completed from reference TRBV5-1 and TRBJ2-4, reads KAGVTQTPRYLIKTRGQQVTLSCSPISGHRSVSWYQQTPGQGLQFLFEYFSETQRNKGNFPGRFSGRQFSNSRSEMNVSTLELGDSALYLCASGQGLRKNIQYFGAGTRLSVL.

V gene TRBV28 combines with J gene TRBJ2-3; D is possibly TRBD1 (5 bases). The ends were cut back, 7 bases at V and 0 bases at J, with 11 bases in the middle. The CDR3 consists of 14 residues. CDR1 and CDR2 from the germline V gene are MDHEN and SYDVKM. Written as DNA, the CDR3 is TGTGCCAGCACCCAGGGCGTTAGCACAGATACGCAGTATTTT. As protein: CASTQGVSTDTQYF.

The sample holds a few counts of this clonotype. V and J are TRBV13 and TRBJ1-5, with 7 bases matching TRBD1. The CDR3 extends over 14 amino acids. Germline V gives CDR1 PRHDT, CDR2 FYEKMQ (reference sequence). With 6 bases clipped from V and 0 bases from J, the junction kept 2 bases outside the gene matches. CDR3: CASRRTGSNQPQHF. The CDR3 nucleotides read TGTGCCAGCAGAAGGACAGGTAGCAATCAGCCCCAGCATTTT. The entire variable domain, with the rest obtained from reference TRBV13 and TRBJ1-5, is as follows: AAGVIQSPRHLIKEKRETATLKCYPIPRHDTVYWYQQGPGQDPQFLISFYEKMQSDKGSIPDRFSAQQFSDYHSELNMSSLELGDSALYFCASRRTGSNQPQHFGDGTRLSIL.

This clonotype occurred a few times. The CDR3 nucleotides read TGCAGTGCGGTCGGGGGGCCCTCGGGGACCCAGTACTTC. Its protein product is CSAVGGPSGTQYF. The J gene is TRBJ2-5, the V gene TRBV20-1, with D possibly being TRBD2 (7 bases). V lost 6 bases and J 7 bases, leaving 18 bases between the germline ends. The germline gives CDR1 DFQATT, CDR2 SNEGSKA (reference sequence). CDR3 length equals 13 residues.

This clonotype was counted many times. The chain carries TRBV5-1 and TRBJ2-7; 12 nucleotides match TRBD1. Germline V lookup: CDR1 SGHRS, CDR2 YFSETQ. The CDR3 consists of 13 residues. The V gene end was trimmed by 4 bases and the J gene end by 12 bases; junction bases not matched to a gene: 8. CDR3 DNA sequence: TGCGCCAGCAGCAGGGGACAGGGGGCGCAAAGGTACGTC. Its translation: CASSRGQGAQRYV.

This clonotype came up many times. This chain uses TRBV7-2 with TRBJ2-1, with TRBD2 as a possible D gene (7 bases). The ends were cut back, 0 bases at V and 4 bases at J, with 10 bases in the middle. The germline gives CDR1 SGHTA, CDR2 FQGNSA. The CDR3 runs to 15 residues. CDR3 bases: TGTGCCAGCAGCTTAGCGGGGGGGCCTTACAATGAGCAGTTCTTC. This encodes CASSLAGGPYNEQFF.

This clonotype was seen a few times. The chain uses TRBV20-1 and TRBJ1-5; 7 bases are a match to TRBD1. Losses at the gene ends were 0 bases for V and 7 bases for J; bases not matched to a gene: 6. The CDR3 sequence is 14 residues long. Germline CDR1 is DFQATT and CDR2 is SNEGSKA (reference sequence). The CDR3 DNA follows: TGCAGTGCTAGAGATCCTACAGGGGAGCAGCCCCAGCATTTT. It is translated as CSARDPTGEQPQHF.

This clonotype was found a few times. The V and J genes are TRBV10-3 and TRBJ2-7; TRBD2 matches 7 bases. This CDR3 spans 11 amino acids. CDR1 and CDR2 (germline): ENHRY, SYGVKD. V was clipped by 9 bases and J by 4 bases; unmatched bases: 3. CDR3 nucleotide sequence: TGTGCCATTACGGGGGGATACGAGCAGTACTTC. This sequence encodes CAITGGYEQYF.

This chain joins TRBV2 and TRBJ2-5; possibly TRBD2 for D (5 bases). V dropped 7 bases and J dropped 5 bases, with 11 bases sitting between them. Germline V gene lookup returns CDR1 SNHLY and CDR2 FYNNEI. The CDR3 length is 12 residues. The CDR3: CASTDRGETQYF. CDR3 DNA sequence: TGTGCCAGCACGGACCGAGGGGAGACCCAGTACTTC.

Only a few counts were recorded for this clonotype. The rearrangement joins TRBV7-2 to TRBJ1-2; 8 bases are a match to TRBD1. The germline CDR1 and CDR2 sequences are SGHTA and FQGNSA. V trimming: 3 bases; J trimming: 5 bases; junction bases outside the gene matches: 2. The CDR3 is 13 amino acids. The CDR3 DNA follows: TGTGCCAGCAGCTTGACAGGGGCGTATGGCTACACCTTC. Translated: CASSLTGAYGYTF.

The V call is TRBV6-1, the J call TRBJ1-2; D uncertain. The germline V and J ends were trimmed by 7 bases and 7 bases, with 19 bases remaining between them. This CDR3 is 14 amino acids long. Germline V CDR1 and CDR2: MNHNS, SASEGT. CDR3 amino acids: CASNANRGESGYTF. CDR3 nucleotides: TGTGCCAGCAACGCTAACCGCGGGGAGAGTGGCTACACCTTC.

This clonotype was recorded at least ten times. The chain has TRBV6-2 or TRBV6-3 and TRBJ2-1; D ambiguous. The V gene lost 8 bases and the J gene lost 0 bases, with 8 bases spanning the gap. CDR1 MNHEY and CDR2 SVGEGT come from the germline V gene. The CDR3 covers 13 residues. CDR3 amino acids: CASVLSSYNEQFF. As DNA, the CDR3 is TGTGCCAGCGTTCTCAGCTCCTACAATGAGCAGTTCTTC.

The chain uses TRBV6-5 and TRBJ2-7, with unresolved D. This CDR3 region has 13 residues. The ends were cut back, 0 bases at V and 6 bases at J, with 9 bases in the middle. Germline assignment: CDR1 MNHEY and CDR2 SVGAGI. The CDR3, as DNA: TGTGCCAGCAGTTACTCGATGGGTTCCGAGCAGTACGTC. It is translated as CASSYSMGSEQYV.

This clonotype was detected a few times. The V gene is TRBV3-1, the J gene TRBJ2-3; D ambiguous. This CDR3 region has 15 residues. Germline CDR1 reads LGHDT; CDR2 reads YNNKEL (reference sequence). V was pared by 4 bases and J by 0 bases, with 11 bases between. CDR3 sequence reads: CASSRVVASTDTQYF. The DNA of the CDR3 is TGTGCCAGCAGCCGGGTTGTTGCTAGCACAGATACGCAGTATTTT.

This clonotype was seen repeatedly, ten times or more. This chain uses TRBV7-6 with TRBJ2-1; D ambiguous. Germline lookup yields CDR1 SGHVS and CDR2 FNYEAQ. CDR3 size: 12 residues. The V end was cut by 5 bases, the J end by 12 bases, with 14 bases between. CDR3: CASSLSSQAQFF. The CDR3 DNA reads as TGTGCCAGCAGCCTCTCCAGCCAGGCGCAGTTCTTC.

This clonotype was counted ten times or more. The chain uses TRBV12-5 and TRBJ2-5; TRBD1 aligns across 7 bases. Germline CDR1 reads LGHNT; CDR2 reads FRNRAP. V lost 1 base to trimming and J lost 1 base; unmatched junction nucleotides: 3. This CDR3 comprises 15 residues. This CDR3 is CASGLGDSTQETQYF. The CDR3 DNA reads TGTGCTAGTGGTTTGGGGGACAGTACCCAAGAGACCCAGTACTTC.

A few counts support this clonotype. This rearrangement joins TRBV12-3 or TRBV12-4 to TRBJ2-1, with D perhaps matching TRBD2 (6 bases). V was trimmed by 6 bases and J by 3 bases, leaving 15 bases between them. CDR3 length: 15 amino acids. The DNA of the CDR3 is TGTGCCAGCAGATACCGGGGGAGCAGCTACAATGAGCAGTTCTTC. Its translation is CASRYRGSSYNEQFF.

This chain uses TRBV10-1 with TRBJ2-1; TRBD1 might be the D (7 bases). The CDR3 is 15 residues long. The V gene lost 3 bases and the J gene lost 4 bases, with 13 bases spanning the gap. Looked up from germline, CDR1 is WNHNN and CDR2 is SYGVQD (reference sequence). CDR3 residues: CASSEGGGGYNEQFF. Here the CDR3 DNA reads TGCGCCAGCAGTGAAGGAGGGGGCGGTTACAATGAGCAGTTCTTC.

V and J are TRBV6-1 and TRBJ2-1; D perhaps matches TRBD1 (6 bases). V lost 4 bases and J 9 bases, leaving 10 bases between the germline ends. CDR3 length: 12 residues. The germline V gene encodes CDR1 MNHNS and CDR2 SASEGT. CDR3 protein: CASSAQGGEQFF. The CDR3, as DNA: TGTGCCAGCAGTGCACAGGGTGGTGAGCAGTTCTTC.